The clone carrying this T cell receptor beta chain was counted a few times. Other nucleotide sequences in the sample specify the same CDR3. These data come from a study of T cell responses to AZD1222 COVID-19 vaccine. V lost 0 bases to trimming and J lost 2 bases; unmatched junction nucleotides: 1. Germline CDR1 and CDR2: MNHEY and SVGAGI. The CDR3 spans 15 residues. The method was immunoSEQ multiplex PCR; TCRdb's version includes in-frame clones alone and lacks a portion of them. The data show under 150,000 clones, 82% seen once. The chain employs TRBV6-5 and TRBJ1-3, with 7 bases that match TRBD1. The clonotype comes from an adult in good health. This specimen was peripheral blood, taken on day 0 of MenACWY control vaccination. The CDR3 nucleotides read TGTGCCAGCAGTTACTCTCAGGGGGCTGGAAACACCATATATTTT. Its protein is CASSYSQGAGNTIYF.